Sequencing of this T cell receptor (beta chain) was carried out in a study of blood T cells in healthy people across ages. A sample-barcoded 5' primer and a J-beta primer mix were used in a second PCR of about 7 to 12 cycles. TCRdb reprocessed the 5' RACE reads with MiXCR, giving one entry per CDR3 protein. The table records around 1,100,000 distinct CDR3 sequences, roughly two fifths of them present only once. Germline-derived CDR1 and CDR2 are LGHNA and YSLEER. There are 13 residues in the CDR3. V was trimmed by 0 bases and J by 6 bases, leaving 8 bases between them. This sequence originates from a man between 18 and 35 years old in good health. Sequenced input: blood. The rearrangement links TRBV4-3 to TRBJ2-5; D is unclear. The CDR3 protein is CASSQDTEQTQYF. The CDR3 nucleotides read TGCGCCAGCAGCCAAGATACAGAGCAGACCCAGTACTTC.